Included here is one TCR beta chain sequence, with context. Antigen: not known. Clones were read by immunoSEQ multiplex PCR, and TCRdb kept only the in-frame ones, dropping some. The table includes hundreds of thousands of clones, more than 75% detected once. This sample was taken from a study of cytotoxic CD8 clonotypes in ibrutinib-treated CLL. Study as a whole: Of a cohort that held ten to twelve relapsed/refractory and over 14 treatment-naive patients, 17 to 18 were IGHV unmutated. After median roughly 68 months, roughly 14 stayed in remission, about twelve progressed; responses about 25 partial, 2 complete.

Broader study findings: Clonality increased at ibrutinib response and stayed stable in sustained remission. At progression, however, it fell back toward baseline. Clonality was higher at baseline than in age-matched healthy donors and tracked circulating CD8+ T-cell counts.

V was pared by 4 bases and J by 0 bases, with 10 bases of the junction left unmatched. CDR1 and CDR2 (germline): MGHRA, YSYEKL. The CDR3 contains 17 residues. This TCR was recovered from a human donor with chronic lymphocytic leukemia. Sequences were derived from PBMCs, sampled after 12 months of ibrutinib treatment. V gene TRBV4-1 combines with J gene TRBJ1-2; 8 positions agree with TRBD1. As DNA, the CDR3 is TGCGCCAGCAGCCCTGTTGACAGGGGTTACTCTAACTATGGCTACACCTTC. The encoded protein is CASSPVDRGYSNYGYTF.